A selection of T cell receptor beta chains follows, all from one sample in a study of blood T cells in healthy people across ages. TCRdb re-called the 5' RACE reads through MiXCR, storing one row per CDR3 protein. The data hold about 1.4 million distinct CDR3 sequences, with approximately 59% observed a single time. Sequenced input: blood. These receptors were taken from a man aged 18-30 years in good health. Both conserved end residues are part of each CDR3. The D gene is left open where the match is weak. The size of a clone is reported for some rows only, either as once, few or many, or as a class for expanded clones.

v_gene,abundance,d_gene,j_gene,CDR3nt,CDR3aa
TRBV3-1,NA,TRBD2,TRBJ2-1,TGTGCCAGCAGCCAGGTGCGGGGGGCCTCCTACAATGAGCAGTTCTTC,CASSQVRGASYNEQFF
TRBV29-1,few,NA,TRBJ2-7,TGCAGCGTTGTGGAGGGCACCGAGCAGTACTTC,CSVVEGTEQYF
TRBV6-2/TRBV6-3,NA,TRBD2,TRBJ2-4,TGTGCCAGCAGACCTAGCGGGAGAGCCAAAAACATTCAGTACTTC,CASRPSGRAKNIQYF
TRBV15,NA,TRBD1,TRBJ2-3,TGTGCCACCAGCAGGCGACCAAGGGGGCTGGTGGATACGCAGTATTTT,CATSRRPRGLVDTQYF
TRBV2,NA,NA,TRBJ1-1,TGTGCCAGCATGTCTCCACACAGAAAGGTGAACACTGAAGCTTTCTTT,CASMSPHRKVNTEAFF
TRBV14,NA,NA,TRBJ1-1,TGTGCCAGCAGCCTGGTGGAGAGTACTGAAGCTTTCTTT,CASSLVESTEAFF
TRBV20-1,NA,TRBD1,TRBJ1-2,TGCAGTGCTAGAGGGGACAGGGACTTGGATGGCTACACCTTC,CSARGDRDLDGYTF
TRBV20-1,NA,NA,TRBJ2-3,TGCAGTGCTAGAGTATCCGTTGGCACAGATACGCAGTATTTT,CSARVSVGTDTQYF
TRBV20-1,NA,TRBD2,TRBJ2-7,TGCAGTGCTGGGGGATCCGGGACTAGCGGGATAATCGGCGAGCAGTACTTC,CSAGGSGTSGIIGEQYF
TRBV7-4,NA,NA,TRBJ1-5,TGTGCCAGCAGCTTAATACTCCAGGGCCGGTATAGCAATCAGCCCCAGCATTTT,CASSLILQGRYSNQPQHF
TRBV7-9,NA,TRBD2,TRBJ2-7,TGTGCCAGCAGCTCGTCTGGCGGGGGGAACTACGAGCAGTACTTC,CASSSSGGGNYEQYF
TRBV7-9,NA,TRBD2,TRBJ2-1,TGTGCCAGCAGCGCGCCCGTTAGCGGGAGCTACAATGAGCAGTTCTTC,CASSAPVSGSYNEQFF
TRBV27,NA,TRBD2,TRBJ2-5,TGTGCCAGCATTTTCCTAGCGGGAGTCAATGAGCAGTACTTC,CASIFLAGVNEQYF
TRBV6-6,NA,TRBD2,TRBJ2-4,TGTGCCAGCAGTTACGGGGGAGCGGGATTGGGCAACATTCAGTACTTC,CASSYGGAGLGNIQYF
TRBV5-5,NA,NA,TRBJ2-7,TGTGCCAGCAGCTTCTTGGACACCTACGAGCAGTACTTC,CASSFLDTYEQYF
TRBV12-3/TRBV12-4,few,NA,TRBJ2-6,TGTGCCAGCAGTCTATTTAGTGGGGATGGGGCCAACGCCCTGACTTTC,CASSLFSGDGANALTF